A selection of T cell receptor beta chains follows, all from one sample in a study of T-cell memory formation after mild COVID-19. TCRdb fed the 5' RACE reads into MiXCR, producing one record per CDR3 protein. The table lists about 190,000 distinct CDR3 sequences, approximately 20% of them singletons. The sequencing input was PBMCs or a T cell subset sorted from them (not recorded which). These receptors originate from an adult woman who had mild COVID-19 (a few samples of this study predate the infection). Cell type and time point are not known. CDR3s include the opening cysteine and the closing phenylalanine or tryptophan. D genes are given only for firm matches. Rows give clone size only sometimes, using once, few, many, or a class for an expanded clone.

clone_size	v_call	j_call	d_call	cdr3_nt	cdr3_aa
few	TRBV24-1	TRBJ1-3	-	TGTGCCACCATGGGAGGTCCTTCTGGAAACACCATATATTTT	CATMGGPSGNTIYF
few	TRBV11-2	TRBJ2-1	TRBD2	TGTGCCAGCAGCTTAGGGCTCCGGCGGACTAGCGGGGGGGCCCGGAATGAGCAGTTCTTC	CASSLGLRRTSGGARNEQFF
-	TRBV12-3/TRBV12-4	TRBJ2-3	-	TGTGCCAGCAGTTTATCTCTGGGGGGCACAGATACGCAGTATTTT	CASSLSLGGTDTQYF
many	TRBV20-1	TRBJ2-7	-	TGCAGTGCTACCAACCCCCTAGTTCGGGAGTCCTACGAGCAGTACTTC	CSATNPLVRESYEQYF
-	TRBV6-5	TRBJ1-2	-	TGTGCCAGCAGTCCAGCATACGACAGTAACTATGGCTACACCTTC	CASSPAYDSNYGYTF
few	TRBV29-1	TRBJ2-7	-	TGCAGCGTTGCTCTAAATGCGCGTAGCTCCTACGAGCAGTACTTC	CSVALNARSSYEQYF
few	TRBV5-5	TRBJ2-3	-	TGTGCCAGCAGCTTGGCCGGGCGGGGTAGCACAGATACGCAGTATTTT	CASSLAGRGSTDTQYF
few	TRBV12-3/TRBV12-4	TRBJ2-7	-	TGTGCCAGCAGTACTTTGCGTCCCTACGAGCAGTACTTC	CASSTLRPYEQYF
many	TRBV12-3/TRBV12-4	TRBJ1-2	-	TGTGCCAGCAGTCTAGGGACTGGTGGCTACACCTTC	CASSLGTGGYTF
-	TRBV3-1	TRBJ1-3	-	TGTGCCAGCAGCCAGAGACTCCTAGCCTCTGGAAACACCATATATTTT	CASSQRLLASGNTIYF
few	TRBV5-5	TRBJ2-3	-	TGTGCCAGCAGCTCCAGTTTAACAGATACGCAGTATTTT	CASSSSLTDTQYF
few	TRBV15	TRBJ1-5	-	TGTGCCACCAGCAGAGCCGGAAATAGCAATCAGCCCCAGCATTTT	CATSRAGNSNQPQHF
-	TRBV11-2	TRBJ2-3	TRBD1	TGTGCCAGCAGTACCCTCCGGGGACAGGGTATAGATACGCAGTATTTT	CASSTLRGQGIDTQYF
few	TRBV10-3	TRBJ1-4	-	TGTGCCACAGCGCGGCAGGGCGAAGTTACTAATGAAAAACTGTTTTTT	CATARQGEVTNEKLFF
-	TRBV5-1	TRBJ2-1	-	TGCGCCAGCAGCACCGGACAGACCAATGAGCAGTTCTTC	CASSTGQTNEQFF
-	TRBV20-1	TRBJ1-3	-	TGCAGTGCCCTCAAGAGCTCTGGAAACACCATATATTTT	CSALKSSGNTIYF
few	TRBV4-2	TRBJ2-1	-	TGTGCCAGCAGCCAAGAGATGGGGAGCTCCTACAATGAGCAGTTCTTC	CASSQEMGSSYNEQFF
-	TRBV5-6	TRBJ1-6	TRBD1	TGTGCCAGCAGCTTGGTGACAGGGGGTCCGTCACCCCTCCACTTT	CASSLVTGGPSPLHF
-	TRBV18	TRBJ2-1	-	TGTGCCAGCTCAGGTCCAGGGTCGCATGAGCAGTTCTTC	CASSGPGSHEQFF
few	TRBV11-3	TRBJ2-2	TRBD2	TGTGCCAGCAGCTCGACGGGACTAGCGGGAGCCATCGGGGAGCTGTTTTTT	CASSSTGLAGAIGELFF
-	TRBV9	TRBJ1-3	-	TGTGCCAGCAGCGTTCAGGAGGGGGCTGGAAACACCATATATTTT	CASSVQEGAGNTIYF
-	TRBV11-3	TRBJ1-4	-	TGTGCCAGCAGCTCCACAGGGTCCTCCGAAAAACTGTTTTTT	CASSSTGSSEKLFF
few	TRBV19	TRBJ1-6	TRBD1	TGTGCCAGTAGTTCGTACAGGGGGGAAAGTTCACCCCTCCACTTT	CASSSYRGESSPLHF
few	TRBV4-3	TRBJ2-1	-	TGCGCCAGCAGCCTAGGAGAGGTTTGGGGCTCGGGTGAGCAGTTCTTC	CASSLGEVWGSGEQFF
many	TRBV7-6	TRBJ2-1	TRBD2	TGTGCCAGCAGCTTATCGAGCGGGGGCGGCCTGTTCTTC	CASSLSSGGGLFF
few	TRBV19	TRBJ2-1	TRBD2	TGTGCCAGTAGCACCGGGAGGGGGGGGACCAGGGCGGTCGGTGAGCAGTTCTTC	CASSTGRGGTRAVGEQFF
few	TRBV18	TRBJ2-5	TRBD1	TGTGCCAGCTCACCACCAGGACAGGGGGCGTGGGAGACCCAGTACTTC	CASSPPGQGAWETQYF